This T cell receptor (beta chain) was observed in a study of cytomegalovirus exposure and HLA in healthy donors (TCRdb year 2017). Broadly, across the study: An earlier analysis of 587 of the donors reported about 290 Gb of sequence data and some 120 million unique TCR beta sequences from 150 million to 200 million T cells. The study used immunosequencing to profile the T cell repertoires of about 670 subjects and linked those repertoires to cytomegalovirus serostatus. A later genetic analysis used genome-wide SNP genotypes for about 60% of the roughly 700 donors, treating that subset as a discovery cohort. Five DR-DQ haplotypes were treated as single units for association and clustering because of strong linkage in the cohort. Typing coverage varied by locus: about 620-630 donors for A, B, C, DRB1 and DQB1; roughly 500 for DQA1; 606 for DPA1; 450 to 480 for DPB1. In a later analysis, previously published TCR beta repertoires from 550 to 700 donors were re-analyzed and high-resolution HLA genotyping was added so that TCR occurrence patterns could be studied. The aim of the study was to test whether cataloging public T cell receptors could identify signatures of past pathogen exposure. To decide whether each TCR beta V gene segment behaved as functional or pseudogenic, an earlier analysis of fewer than 750 of the donors relied on high-throughput TCR beta sequencing. Class I and class II HLA loci were covered by the typing at four-digit resolution. All discovery cohort repertoires had been generated using a single sequencing platform. On average, roughly 250,000 unique TCR beta nucleotide sequences were sequenced per donor among 350 to 400 genotyped donors of the cohort, with roughly 19% of those sequences being non-productive. Besides the first cohort of hundreds of subjects, a separate validation cohort made up of 120 different subjects was used. Donor age, sex, ethnicity and CMV serostatus were compiled together with the repertoire data. In the later analysis, no new phenotypic data were used to find candidate immune exposures; instead, reliance was placed on TCR beta sequences and their occurrence across donors. An early release covering approximately 600 HLA-typed donors comprised about 300 gigabases of sequencing data and tens of millions of unique TCR sequences. Of the approximately 370 genotyped donors, more than 75% were placed in the genetic ancestry cluster associated with self-reported Caucasian donors. To predict cytomegalovirus infection status, the study brought together high-throughput TCR immunosequencing, statistical association of individual TCRs with disease status, and machine learning.

For this clone: Its antigen target is currently unknown. No quality values exist for individual bases; no much larger clone is one base distant.

Study-level results and caveats: In a later analysis, TCR association rates were found to vary across HLA loci, with the most associated TCRs seen for DRB1 alleles and the fewest for HLA-C alleles. The authors suggested that the approach could potentially be generalized to other disease states and immunological phenotypes. Broadly in line with IMGT annotations, most TCR beta V segments showed up in productive rearrangements about 87% or about 30% of the time in an earlier analysis of several hundred of the donors. In a later genetic analysis, a missense DCLRE1C variant was associated with V-gene and J-gene trimming of TCR beta chains, and the association was replicated in an independent cohort. Most CMV-associated TCR beta chains appeared to be HLA-restricted in a later analysis, and the HLA associations seemed to be driven largely by CMV exposure. The study listed 164 TCR beta chains as associated with cytomegalovirus. The 87-base-pair reads could not distinguish some IMGT-functional V segments, including TRBV6-2 and TRBV6-3, so those segments were excluded. A later analysis reported that several top co-occurrence clusters appeared linked to parvovirus B19, influenza, CMV and Epstein-Barr virus. The classifier was reported to diagnose cytomegalovirus status with high specificity and sensitivity in both the original and validation cohorts. In a later analysis, around 17,000 TCR beta sequences were associated with specific HLA alleles at a false discovery rate of 0.05. A few of the identified cytomegalovirus-associated TCR beta chains were confirmed in vitro to be specific for cytomegalovirus antigens. Assigning TCR associations to individual alleles was difficult when HLA alleles, especially DR and DQ, strongly co-occurred. In a later genetic analysis, fewer N-insertions in productive TCRs were reported among donors in an Asian-associated ancestry cluster than the roughly 710-donor mean. The presence/absence analyses assumed that sequencing depth was roughly uniform across donors, and that assumption may not be true. Compared with equally common non-associated chains, HLA-associated TCR beta chains in a later analysis were more clonally expanded and had lower generation probabilities. A further reported finding was that TCR beta sequences accurately predicted the HLA-A and HLA-B alleles for most subjects in the first cohort. A group of highly shared sequence variants was considered likely to be a technical artifact of the sequencing pipeline. Most TCR sequences were seen in very few donors, while some public TCRs were found in many individuals. Immune exposure information for the cohort was limited to CMV serostatus. The earlier analysis of approximately 590 of the donors excluded roughly 17 rarely observed V segments, including chromosome 9 orphons, because counts were too low. Because some donors lacked HLA typing at each locus, the association tests relied only on the typed subset. Linkage disequilibrium might explain the correlated functional status among segregating V segments, but an unknown experimental factor could not be ruled out. This cohort had only TCR beta chains sequenced, and the lack of alpha or paired-chain data limited which features could be detected.

The cohort comprised several hundred healthy bone marrow donors. At the time of sampling, all cohort members were nominally healthy, though unrecorded immune exposures were likely present. The donor tested CMV seronegative and was one of the 352 seronegative cohort members. A peripheral blood sample was provided by each donor, and peripheral blood mononuclear cells were used for TCR beta sequencing. Genomic DNA extraction from the blood cell samples was performed with the Qiagen DNeasy Blood Extraction Kit. Preparation of the library involved the immunoSEQ multiplex PCR assay. A mixture of 60 forward primers for TCR Vbeta segments and 13 reverse primers for TCR Jbeta segments was used in the multiplex PCR. A multiplex PCR assay on genomic DNA amplified the CDR3 region of rearranged TCR beta genes. The Illumina HiSeq System was used to sequence the amplified TCR beta libraries as 87-base-pair reads. Turning to the authors' computational methods: A later analysis tallied roughly 76 million unique TCR beta chains across the 700 or so repertoires, and about 10 million of those chains were shared by two or more donors. A nearest-neighbor algorithm error-corrected the raw reads and collapsed the reads into unique sequences, merging closely related sequences to remove PCR and sequencing errors. To assign V, D and J gene segments, CDR3 sequences were aligned to IMGT reference sequences. For a sequence to be retained, a match of at least six nucleotides was required to both a V gene segment and a J gene segment. Rearrangements were called productive when the CDR3 lacked stop codons and stayed in frame with V and J; all others were non-productive. Following IMGT convention, CDR3 was defined as the stretch from the second conserved V-encoded cysteine to the conserved J-encoded phenylalanine. In an earlier analysis of 550 to 650 of the donors, sequences lacking an unambiguous match to a single V gene segment were excluded. In an earlier analysis of about 590 of the donors, a V segment was called functional when productive rearrangements were above 56.7%, and segregating when the standard deviation between donors exceeded 5%. A statistical classification framework was built to diagnose cytomegalovirus status from the catalog of TCR beta chain sequences. In a later analysis, V and J genes were assigned by comparing TCR nucleotide sequences against IMGT/GENE-DB human TR gene sequences. In a later analysis, CDR3 sequences and most-parsimonious VDJ recombination scenarios were assigned using the TCRdist pipeline. In a later analysis, each TCR beta chain was defined by its CDR3 amino acid sequence together with its V-gene family, and reads without a unique V-gene family were excluded. A later analysis removed roughly 590 highly shared, low-generation-probability nucleotide sequences to deal with suspected cross-contamination and a sequencing artifact. For each public chain, a later analysis derived a clonal expansion index from normalized ranks of inferred template counts within each repertoire. In a later analysis, generation probabilities were computed using a VDJ recombination model fitted to out-of-frame rearrangements, and the results were checked against IGoR. In a later analysis, TCR-TCR, TCR-HLA and TCR-CMV co-occurrence was scored with hypergeometric tests, and a repertoire-size bias correction was applied to TCR pairs. False discovery rates were estimated in a later analysis by permuting HLA or CMV assignments 20 times. In a later analysis, co-occurring TCRs were grouped using DBSCAN, with TCRdist sequence similarity added in when clustering inside HLA-allele-positive subsets. For co-occurrence clustering, repertoires with fewer than 30,000 or more than 120,000 public chains were excluded, along with roughly 5 repertoires with anomalous nucleotide sharing. Drawn from immuneACCESS, this table holds only the in-frame rearrangements with V and J called that TCRdb kept. Clones are partly lost; checked studies trace under half to an unresolved V gene and leave the rest unexplained. The DNA gave D and trimming, while V, J and clone size come from that table. The sample includes roughly 99,000 clones, with approximately 80% observed a single time. The leading ten clones occupy approximately 4.2% of the sample.

The germline V gene gives CDR1 as SQVTM and CDR2 as ANQGSEA. V is cut back by 4 bases and J by 3 bases, with 6 bases in the junction unmatched. The CDR3 goes from the cysteine to the phenylalanine over 13 residues. Of all the DNA, just the CDR3 is kept, 39 bases in frame from base 1. This clonotype was obtained from a male donor in good health and CMV-seronegative. The chain couples TRBV29-1 to TRBJ2-7, with 7 bases aligning to TRBD2. The sample comprised PBMCs. The DNA sequence reads TGCAGCGTTGGTCGGGGAGGGGTCTACGAGCAGTACTTC. It is translated as CSVGRGGVYEQYF.